The sequence of this TCR beta chain was determined in a study of human T cells and chemical hapten exposure. Documented time point: patch test 2, 6 weeks after DPC sensitization. Treatment specified: therapeutic diphenylcyclopropenone sensitization with weekly scalp DPC. Alopecia patients, 18 to 70 years old and DPC-suitable, served as donors. V shed 2 bases and J shed 6 bases, with 9 bases lying between them. The CDR3 has 13 amino acids. In germline, CDR1 is KGHSH, CDR2 LQKENI. Study-wide results and limits: Significantly more large CDR3 similarity clusters were formed by expanded TCRs than by controls.

TCRdb independently ran MiXCR on the RACE reads; one entry per CDR3 protein. The sample has 350,000 to 400,000 distinct CDR3 sequences, roughly 6% seen once; the top ten hold about 5.4%. A word on this clonotype: The antigen is unknown.

This rearrangement joins TRBV18 to TRBJ2-3, with D uncertain. The TCR was taken from a woman between 18 and 29 years old with alopecia areata. Some clones in this sample may be carry-over from other donors' samples. This sample comprised whole blood, obtained in connection with sensitization to the hapten diphenylcyclopropenone (DPC). CDR3 region: CASSPYVEDTQYF. Here the CDR3 DNA reads TGTGCCAGCTCACCATACGTGGAGGATACGCAGTATTTT.